The following is a T cell receptor beta chain sequence with its context. The sample is drawn from a study of shared clonotypes between healthy human individuals. Produced via immunoSEQ multiplex PCR; TCRdb's table is partial and in-frame only. The sample holds around 1.9 million clones, about 94% seen once. Positive CCR7 selection of CD45RO-negative cells yielded the naive CD8 cells, and terminally differentiated effector memory CD45RA+ cells were excluded. This CDR3 has 13 amino acids. The V and J ends lost 3 bases and 6 bases respectively, with 10 bases between them. Germline V gives CDR1 LNHDA, CDR2 SQIVND (reference sequence).

The clonotype was recovered from a man aged 18 to 29 in good health. Some clones in this sample may be carry-over from other donors' samples. The V gene is TRBV19, the J gene TRBJ2-3; D is unresolved. Sequenced material: naive CD8+ T cells from PBMCs. This CDR3 is CASSIYWSDTQYF. The DNA for the CDR3 is TGTGCCAGTAGTATTTATTGGAGTGATACGCAGTATTTT.